This T cell receptor beta chain was retrieved from a study of siplizumab effects on memory and regulatory T cells. Broader study findings: Proliferating clones, CD4+ or CD8+, lacked an assignable naive or memory phenotype in roughly 80-96% of cases. Tregs proliferating in siplizumab cultures lacked confirmation of their suppressive function. Siplizumab significantly decreased alloreactive sequences from unstimulated CD4+ memory cells. Sequences below about 10^-5 frequency were poorly captured. As a result, only a minor fraction of alloreactive clones mapped to unstimulated subsets.

A word on this clone: Its antigen is still unknown.

TCRdb's copy holds only in-frame clones and misses some; the assay was immunoSEQ multiplex PCR. The data hold 120,000 or so clones, with approximately 92% observed a single time. The junction had 3 bases not matched to a gene; V was cut back by 4 bases and J by 1 base. The CDR3 sequence is 15 residues long. Germline CDR1 SGHDT, CDR2 YYEEEE. The sequencing input was CD4+ T cells sorted from blood. The V gene is TRBV5-6, the J gene TRBJ2-2, with 8 bases aligning to TRBD1. The receptor was isolated from a human donor in good health. The CDR3 sequence is CASSTGTGNTGELFF. For the CDR3, the DNA is TGTGCCAGCAGCACCGGGACAGGGAACACCGGGGAGCTGTTTTTT.